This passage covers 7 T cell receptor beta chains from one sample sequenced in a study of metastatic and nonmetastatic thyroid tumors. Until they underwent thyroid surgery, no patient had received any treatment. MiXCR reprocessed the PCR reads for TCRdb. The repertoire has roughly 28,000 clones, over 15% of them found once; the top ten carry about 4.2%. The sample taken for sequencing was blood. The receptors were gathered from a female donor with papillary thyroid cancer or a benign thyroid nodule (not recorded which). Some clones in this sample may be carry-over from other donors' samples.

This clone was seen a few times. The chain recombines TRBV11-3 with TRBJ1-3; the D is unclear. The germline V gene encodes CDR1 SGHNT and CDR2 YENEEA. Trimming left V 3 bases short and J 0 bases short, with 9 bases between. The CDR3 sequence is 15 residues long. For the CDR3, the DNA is TGTGCCAGCAGCTTGATGACCAGCTCTGGAAACACCATATATTTT. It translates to CASSLMTSSGNTIYF.

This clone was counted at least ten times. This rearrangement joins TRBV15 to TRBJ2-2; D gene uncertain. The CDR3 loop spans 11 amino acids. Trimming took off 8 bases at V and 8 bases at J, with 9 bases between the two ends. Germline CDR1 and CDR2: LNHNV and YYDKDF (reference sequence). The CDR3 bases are TGTGCCACCCTTCGTGCTGGGGAGCTGTTTTTT. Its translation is CATLRAGELFF.

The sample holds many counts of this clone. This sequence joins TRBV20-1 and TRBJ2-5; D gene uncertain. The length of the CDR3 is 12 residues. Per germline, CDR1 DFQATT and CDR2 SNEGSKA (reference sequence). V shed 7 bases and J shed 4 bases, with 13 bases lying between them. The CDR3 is CSGQAPTETQYF. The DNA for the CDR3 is TGCAGTGGGCAGGCCCCCACAGAGACCCAGTACTTC.

The CDR3 here is CASSQLAGEDEQYF. CDR3 coding DNA: TGTGCCAGCAGCCAGCTAGCGGGGGAAGACGAGCAGTACTTC. The V gene is TRBV11-2, the J gene TRBJ2-7; 10 bases align to TRBD2. Germline CDR1 and CDR2: SGHAT and FQNNGV. The V segment lost 5 bases and the J segment 5 bases; nucleotides outside the gene matches: 6. The length of the CDR3 is 14 residues.

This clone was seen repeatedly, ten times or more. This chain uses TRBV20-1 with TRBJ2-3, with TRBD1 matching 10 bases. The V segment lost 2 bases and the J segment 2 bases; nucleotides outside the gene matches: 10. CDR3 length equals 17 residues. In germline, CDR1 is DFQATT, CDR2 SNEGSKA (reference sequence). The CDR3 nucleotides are TGCAGTGCTAGAACCTTACCGGGACAGGGGACCACAGATACGCAGTATTTT. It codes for CSARTLPGQGTTDTQYF.

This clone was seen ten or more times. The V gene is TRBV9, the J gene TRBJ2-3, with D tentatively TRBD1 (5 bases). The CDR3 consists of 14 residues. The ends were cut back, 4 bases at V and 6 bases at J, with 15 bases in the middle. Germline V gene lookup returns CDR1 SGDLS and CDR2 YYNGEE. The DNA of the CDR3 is TGTGCCAGCAGCACATTATCCAGGGCGGATACGCAGTATTTT. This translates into CASSTLSRADTQYF. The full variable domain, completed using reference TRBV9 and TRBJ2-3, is DSGVTQTPKHLITATGQRVTLRCSPRSGDLSVYWYQQSLDQGLQFLIQYYNGEERAKGNILERFSAQQFPDLHSELNLSSLELGDSALYFCASSTLSRADTQYFGPGTRLTVL.

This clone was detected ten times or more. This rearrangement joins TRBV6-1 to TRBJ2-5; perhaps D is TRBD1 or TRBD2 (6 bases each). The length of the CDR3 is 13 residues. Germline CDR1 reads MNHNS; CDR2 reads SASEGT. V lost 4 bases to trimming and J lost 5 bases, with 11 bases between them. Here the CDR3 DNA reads TGTGCCAGCAGTGTCCAGGGGAGGGAGACCCAGTACTTC. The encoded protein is CASSVQGRETQYF.